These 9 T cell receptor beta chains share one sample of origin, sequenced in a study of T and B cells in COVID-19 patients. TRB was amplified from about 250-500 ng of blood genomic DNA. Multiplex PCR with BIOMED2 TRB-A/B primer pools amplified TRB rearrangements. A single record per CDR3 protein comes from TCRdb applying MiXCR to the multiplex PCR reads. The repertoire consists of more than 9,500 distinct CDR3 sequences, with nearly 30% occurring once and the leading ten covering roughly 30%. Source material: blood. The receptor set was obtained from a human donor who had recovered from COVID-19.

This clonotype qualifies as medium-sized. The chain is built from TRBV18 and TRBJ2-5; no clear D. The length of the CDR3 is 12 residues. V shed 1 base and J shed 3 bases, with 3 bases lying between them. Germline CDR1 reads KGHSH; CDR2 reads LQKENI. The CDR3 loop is CASSPREETQYF. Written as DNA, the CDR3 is TGTGCCAGCTCACCACGGGAAGAGACCCAGTACTTC. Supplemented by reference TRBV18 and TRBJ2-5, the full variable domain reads NAGVMQNPRHLVRRRGQEARLRCSPMKGHSHVYWYRQLPEEGLKFMVYLQKENIIDESGMPKERFSAEFPKEGPSILRIQQVVRGDSAAYFCASSPREETQYFGPGTRLLVL.

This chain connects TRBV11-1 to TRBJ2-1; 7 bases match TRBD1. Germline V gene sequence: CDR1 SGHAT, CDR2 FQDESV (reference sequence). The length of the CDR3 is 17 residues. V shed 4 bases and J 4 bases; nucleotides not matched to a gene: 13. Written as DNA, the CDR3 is TGTGCCAGCAGCTCGCAGGGACAGCCATTCTCGTACAATGAGCAGTTCTTC. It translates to CASSSQGQPFSYNEQFF.

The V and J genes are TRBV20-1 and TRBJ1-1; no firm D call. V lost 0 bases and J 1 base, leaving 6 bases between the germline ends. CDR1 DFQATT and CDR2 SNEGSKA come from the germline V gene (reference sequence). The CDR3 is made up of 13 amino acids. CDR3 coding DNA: TGCAGTGCTAGAGATGGGAAGAACACTGAAGCTTTCTTT. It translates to CSARDGKNTEAFF.

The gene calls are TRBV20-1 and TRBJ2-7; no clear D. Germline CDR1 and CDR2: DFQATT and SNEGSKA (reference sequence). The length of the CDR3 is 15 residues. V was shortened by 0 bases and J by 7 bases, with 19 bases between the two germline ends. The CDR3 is CSARDSRALTQEQYV. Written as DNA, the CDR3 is TGCAGTGCTAGAGACTCCCGCGCCCTTACCCAGGAGCAGTACGTC.

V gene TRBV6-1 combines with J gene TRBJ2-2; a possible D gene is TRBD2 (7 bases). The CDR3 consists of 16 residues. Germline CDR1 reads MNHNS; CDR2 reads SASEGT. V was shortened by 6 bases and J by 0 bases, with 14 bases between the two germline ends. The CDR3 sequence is CASRGGGHANTGELFF. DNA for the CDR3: TGTGCCAGCAGAGGGGGGGGGCACGCGAACACCGGGGAGCTGTTTTTT.

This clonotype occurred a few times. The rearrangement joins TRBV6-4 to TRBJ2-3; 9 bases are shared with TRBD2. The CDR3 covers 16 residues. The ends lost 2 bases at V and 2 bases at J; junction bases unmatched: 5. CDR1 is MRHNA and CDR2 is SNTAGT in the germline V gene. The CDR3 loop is CASSDVSGSPTDTQYF. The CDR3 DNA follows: TGTGCCAGCAGTGACGTTAGCGGGAGTCCCACAGATACGCAGTATTTT.

CDR3 residues: CASRDRGRGTGELFF. As DNA, the CDR3 is TGTGCCAGTAGGGACAGGGGGAGGGGCACCGGGGAGCTGTTTTTT. The V call is TRBV19, the J call TRBJ2-2; 10 bases are shared with TRBD1. Germline V gene sequence: CDR1 LNHDA, CDR2 SQIVND (reference sequence). CDR3 size: 15 residues. The junction had 5 bases not matched to a gene; V was cut back by 6 bases and J by 4 bases.

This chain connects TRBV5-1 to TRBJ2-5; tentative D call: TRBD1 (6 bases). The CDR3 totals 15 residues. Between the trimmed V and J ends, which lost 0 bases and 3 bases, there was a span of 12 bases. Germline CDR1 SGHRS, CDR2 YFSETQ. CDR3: CASSLARRTEETQYF. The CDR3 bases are TGCGCCAGCAGCTTGGCCAGGAGGACAGAAGAGACCCAGTACTTC. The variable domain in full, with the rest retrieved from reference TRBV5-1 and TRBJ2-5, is KAGVTQTPRYLIKTRGQQVTLSCSPISGHRSVSWYQQTPGQGLQFLFEYFSETQRNKGNFPGRFSGRQFSNSRSEMNVSTLELGDSALYLCASSLARRTEETQYFGPGTRLLVL.

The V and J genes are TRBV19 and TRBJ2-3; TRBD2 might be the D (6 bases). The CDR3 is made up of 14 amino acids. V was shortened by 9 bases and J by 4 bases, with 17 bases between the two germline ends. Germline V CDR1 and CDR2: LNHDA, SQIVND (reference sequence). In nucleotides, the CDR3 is TGTGCCAGCAGTCCTCGGGAGCGGGCAGATACGCAGTATTTT. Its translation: CASSPRERADTQYF.